This T cell receptor (beta chain) was identified in a study of cytomegalovirus exposure and HLA in healthy donors (dated by TCRdb to the late 2010s). Turning to the overall study: According to an earlier analysis of a few hundred of the donors, 200 million or so T cells yielded over 100 million unique TCR beta sequences and approximately 300 Gb of sequence data. An early release that covered more than 550 HLA-typed donors contained approximately 300 gigabases of sequencing data and 80 million or so unique TCR sequences. Of the approximately 400 genotyped donors, approximately 80% were placed in the genetic ancestry cluster associated with self-reported Caucasian donors. The study aimed to test whether signatures of past pathogen exposure could be identified by cataloging public T cell receptors. The T cell repertoires of around 670 subjects were profiled by immunosequencing and related to cytomegalovirus serostatus. Besides the first cohort of 550 to 750 subjects, a separate validation cohort made up of roughly 120 different subjects was used. The study combined high-throughput TCR immunosequencing, statistical association of individual TCRs with disease status, and machine learning to predict cytomegalovirus infection status. A later analysis re-examined previously published TCR beta repertoires from about 700 donors and added high-resolution HLA genotyping to investigate patterns of TCR occurrence. In the later analysis, no new phenotypic data were used to find candidate immune exposures; instead, reliance was placed on TCR beta sequences and their occurrence across donors. An earlier analysis of around 640 of the donors used high-throughput TCR beta sequencing to judge whether each TCR beta V gene segment behaved as functional or pseudogenic. Donor age, sex, ethnicity and CMV serostatus were compiled together with the repertoire data. A later genetic analysis took genome-wide SNP genotypes for about 60% of the roughly 670 donors and used that subset as a discovery cohort. Every discovery cohort repertoire had been produced on one sequencing platform. Both class I and class II loci were covered by HLA typing, at four-digit resolution. The number of typed donors differed by locus: roughly 629-630 for A, B, C, DRB1 and DQB1; some 500 for DQA1; approximately 600 for DPA1; and some 470 for DPB1. Roughly 5 DR-DQ haplotypes were handled as single units for association and clustering, since linkage in the cohort was strong. Among approximately 370 genotyped donors of the cohort, an average of roughly 230,000 unique TCR beta nucleotide sequences was sequenced per donor, of which 15% to 20% were non-productive. On the study overall, not on this receptor specifically: In a later analysis, more than 15,000 TCR beta sequences were associated with specific HLA alleles at a false discovery rate of 0.05. Most TCR sequences were seen in very few donors, while some public TCRs were found in many individuals. The earlier analysis of some 540 of the donors excluded roughly 16 rarely observed V segments, including chromosome 9 orphons, because counts were too low. In a later analysis, TCR association rates were found to vary across HLA loci, with the most associated TCRs seen for DRB1 alleles and the fewest for HLA-C alleles. Sequencing depth was assumed to be roughly uniform across donors in the presence/absence analyses, though that assumption may not hold. The study gave a list of 150 to 200 TCR beta chains associated with cytomegalovirus. According to a later analysis, most CMV-associated TCR beta chains appeared to be HLA-restricted, and the HLA associations seemed to be driven largely by CMV exposure. A further reported finding was that TCR beta sequences accurately predicted the HLA-A and HLA-B alleles for most subjects in the first cohort. The authors suggested that the approach could potentially be generalized to other disease states and immunological phenotypes. Only TCR beta chains were sequenced in this cohort, and the absence of alpha or paired-chain data limited detectable features. Several of the top co-occurrence clusters appeared to be linked to parvovirus B19, influenza, CMV and Epstein-Barr virus, according to a later analysis. Because HLA typing was unavailable for some donors at each locus, only the typed subset was used in association tests. A later analysis found that HLA-associated TCR beta chains were more clonally expanded and had lower generation probabilities than equally common non-associated chains. For the cohort, immune exposure information was limited to CMV serostatus. Broadly in line with IMGT annotations, most TCR beta V segments showed up in productive rearrangements about 87% or about 30% of the time in an earlier analysis of around 550 of the donors. The 87-base-pair reads could not distinguish some IMGT-functional V segments, including TRBV6-2 and TRBV6-3, so those segments were excluded. A group of highly shared sequence variants was considered likely to be a technical artifact of the sequencing pipeline. V-gene and J-gene trimming of TCR beta chains was associated with a missense DCLRE1C variant in a later genetic analysis, and the association was replicated in an independent cohort. When HLA alleles, especially DR and DQ, strongly co-occurred, attributing TCR associations to individual alleles was difficult. Correlated functional status among segregating V segments might reflect linkage disequilibrium, but an unknown experimental factor could not be ruled out. The classifier was reported to diagnose cytomegalovirus status with high specificity and sensitivity in both the original cohort and the validation cohort. Compared with the roughly 700-donor mean, donors in an Asian-associated ancestry cluster had fewer N-insertions in productive TCRs, according to a later genetic analysis. A few of the identified cytomegalovirus-associated TCR beta chains were confirmed in vitro to be specific for cytomegalovirus antigens.

The germline V gene sets CDR1 to MNHNS and CDR2 to SASEGT. From the cysteine up to the phenylalanine, the CDR3 has a length of 16 residues. The only DNA kept is the CDR3, 48 bases in frame from the first base. The germline ends are 17 bases apart after V is trimmed by 2 bases and J by 6 bases. The method was the immunoSEQ multiplex PCR assay. For the multiplex PCR, a mixture combining 60 forward primers for TCR Vbeta segments and 13 reverse primers for TCR Jbeta segments was used. A multiplex PCR assay on genomic DNA amplified the CDR3 region of rearranged TCR beta genes. The amplified TCR beta libraries were sequenced on the Illumina HiSeq System as 87-base-pair reads. For the original study's pipeline: Across the 670 or so repertoires, a later analysis counted around 80 million unique TCR beta chains, around 11 million of which were shared by at least two donors. Raw reads were error-corrected and collapsed into unique sequences by a nearest-neighbor algorithm in which closely related sequences were merged to remove PCR and sequencing errors. V, D and J gene segments were assigned by aligning CDR3 sequences to IMGT reference sequences. For a sequence to be retained, at least a six-nucleotide match to both a V gene segment and a J gene segment was required. Rearrangements were classified as productive when the CDR3 lacked stop codons and remained in frame with V and J, and all other rearrangements were classified as non-productive. Following IMGT convention, CDR3 was defined as the stretch from the second conserved V-encoded cysteine up to the conserved J-encoded phenylalanine. Sequences without an unambiguous match to a single V gene segment were excluded from the earlier analysis of 587 of the donors. In an earlier analysis of approximately 590 of the donors, V segments were called functional above 56.7% productive rearrangements and were called segregating when the between-donor standard deviation exceeded 5%. To diagnose cytomegalovirus status from the catalog of TCR beta chain sequences, a statistical classification framework was built. In a later analysis, V and J genes were assigned by comparing TCR nucleotide sequences against IMGT/GENE-DB human TR gene sequences. In a later analysis, CDR3 sequences and most-parsimonious VDJ recombination scenarios were assigned using the TCRdist pipeline. In a later analysis, each TCR beta chain was defined by its CDR3 amino acid sequence together with its V-gene family, and reads lacking a unique V-gene family were excluded. In a later analysis, fewer than 650 highly shared, low-generation-probability nucleotide sequences were removed to address suspected cross-contamination and a sequencing artifact. In a later analysis, a clonal expansion index was calculated for each public chain from normalized within-repertoire ranks of inferred template counts. Generation probabilities in a later analysis came from a VDJ recombination model fitted to out-of-frame rearrangements, and those results were checked against IGoR. In a later analysis, TCR-TCR, TCR-HLA and TCR-CMV co-occurrence was scored with hypergeometric tests, and a repertoire-size bias correction was applied to TCR pairs. In a later analysis, false discovery rates were estimated by permuting HLA or CMV assignments 20 times. In a later analysis, co-occurring TCRs were grouped using DBSCAN, with TCRdist sequence similarity added in when clustering inside HLA-allele-positive subsets. Repertoires with fewer than 30,000 or more than 120,000 public chains, plus five repertoires with anomalous nucleotide sharing, were excluded from co-occurrence clustering. TCRdb carries this immuneACCESS record with in-frame sequences only. Its versions omit some clonotypes, under half of them owing to an unresolved V gene in the studies checked, with the rest unexplained. V and J calls and clone size follow that table, whereas D and trimming were derived from the DNA. Counted in this sample were over 150,000 clones; 82% of them appeared once. About 1.6% of the sample belongs to the ten largest clones.

On this clone itself: Its antigen target is currently unknown. Within one base of it there is no much larger clone, and no base qualities were kept.

The cohort consisted of some 670 healthy bone marrow donors. Cohort members were all nominally healthy when sampled, although unrecorded immune exposures were likely present. The donor tested CMV seropositive and was one of the 289 seropositive cohort members. Every donor gave a peripheral blood sample, and the peripheral blood mononuclear cells from that sample were used for TCR beta sequencing. The Qiagen DNeasy Blood Extraction Kit was used to extract genomic DNA from the blood cell samples. The receptor was derived from a girl aged 5 to 17 in good health and CMV-seropositive. Sequenced: PBMCs. The chain is assembled from TRBV6-1 and TRBJ2-1; the D gene lacks a confident call. The bases read TGTGCCAGCAGTGAATACGGTGCCCTAGTCCTCAATGAGCAGTTCTTC. Its translation is CASSEYGALVLNEQFF.